This is a list of T cell receptor beta chains from one sample in a study of shared T cell receptors in the human thymus. Data came from immunoSEQ multiplex PCR; TCRdb stores just in-frame clones and leaves some out. The table shows hundreds of thousands of clones, with over 75% occurring only once. Separately, the same data were catalogued under a study of human thymus T cells.

The material sequenced was thymocytes. The source of these receptors is a boy younger than two with a congenital heart defect. CDR3s include the opening cysteine and the closing phenylalanine or tryptophan. The D gene is left open where the match is weak. A clone size is listed for some rows: how often the clone was seen (once, few, many), or a class if it is expanded.

13 - TRBJ2-3 TRBV11-2 - TGTGCCAGCAGCACGCCAGGGACAGATACGCAGTATTTT CASSTPGTDTQYF
14 TRBD1 TRBJ1-1 TRBV27 - TGTGCCAGCAGTTGGGACAGTTTGAACACTGAAGCTTTCTTT CASSWDSLNTEAFF
15 TRBD2 TRBJ2-7 TRBV4-1 - TGCGCCAGCAGCCATGGCAGCGGGAGGGGACGGGCGCAGTACTTC CASSHGSGRGRAQYF
15 TRBD1 TRBJ1-5 TRBV19 - TGTGCCAGTAGTAGAGATGGCAGGGGGCAACAGCCCCAGCATTTT CASSRDGRGQQPQHF
16 TRBD1 TRBJ1-6 TRBV5-1 - TGCGCCAGCAGCGATCCGGGACAGGGGGCGCGATCACCCCTCCACTTT CASSDPGQGARSPLHF
13 - TRBJ1-2 TRBV11-2 - TGTGCCAGCAGCTTCAGGGGATGCGATGGCTACACCTTC CASSFRGCDGYTF
14 - TRBJ2-7 TRBV6-1 once TGTGCCAGCAGTGGAGTCTCTAGCTCCTACGAGCAGTACTTC CASSGVSSSYEQYF
15 TRBD1 TRBJ2-7 TRBV4-3 - TGCGCCAGCAGCCAATCCGGGACAGGGGACTACGAGCAGTACTTC CASSQSGTGDYEQYF
14 - TRBJ2-7 TRBV4-3 - TGCGCCAGCAGCTCTCAGGTTGGGCGCCAAGAGCAGTACTTC CASSSQVGRQEQYF
17 - TRBJ1-3 TRBV29-1 - TGCAGCGTATACGAAGAACAGGTTGCGGCGGGAGGAAACACCATATATTTT CSVYEEQVAAGGNTIYF
19 - TRBJ2-1 TRBV4-3 - TGCGCCAGCAGCCAAGAGTTGCTAGCTGCCTGGGTACACTACAATGAGCAGTTCTTC CASSQELLAAWVHYNEQFF
19 TRBD2 TRBJ2-7 TRBV4-1 - TGCGCCAGCAGCCAAGATGTGGACAATGTTCGGGAGGCCTCCTACGAGCAGTACTTC CASSQDVDNVREASYEQYF
17 TRBD1 TRBJ1-1 TRBV2 - TGTGCCAGCAGCCGGGCCGGGACAGGGTTCGGTAGGACTGAAGCTTTCTTT CASSRAGTGFGRTEAFF
14 - TRBJ2-1 TRBV30 - TGTGCCTGGAGAAGCAGGGAACGGAACAATGAGCAGTTCTTC CAWRSRERNNEQFF
17 TRBD2 TRBJ2-5 TRBV9 - TGTGCCAGCAGCACCCACGTAGCGGGAGGGGAAGAGAGGACCCAGTACTTC CASSTHVAGGEERTQYF
16 - TRBJ2-7 TRBV28 - TGTGCCAGCAGCCTAGAAGAGGGACTCAACCGGTACGAGCAGTACTTC CASSLEEGLNRYEQYF
14 TRBD2 TRBJ2-7 TRBV7-6 - TGTGCCAGCAGTTCCGGGGGGGGCCTCTACGAGCAGTACTTC CASSSGGGLYEQYF
19 - TRBJ2-7 TRBV4-1 - TGCGCCAGCAGCCAAGTCCATGTGGTCAAGGAACAGAACCCCTACGAGCAGTACTTC CASSQVHVVKEQNPYEQYF
16 - TRBJ1-1 TRBV4-2 - TGTGCCAGCAGCCCGCTGGGGGCCCCCACGAACACTGAAGCTTTCTTT CASSPLGAPTNTEAFF
15 - TRBJ2-6 TRBV21-1 - TGTGCTAGCAGGGGGACAGTCTCTGGGGCCAACGTCCTGACTTTC CASRGTVSGANVLTF
14 - TRBJ1-1 TRBV21-1 - TGTGCCAGCAGCAAAGCCCCGGGGATCACTGAAGCTTTCTTT CASSKAPGITEAFF
19 - TRBJ2-3 TRBV7-2 - TGTGCCAGCAGCTTAACCAAGCCGAAGGCGGGACGGGGCACAGATACGCAGTATTTT CASSLTKPKAGRGTDTQYF
14 - TRBJ2-2 TRBV7-9 - TGTGCCAGCAGCTCCCGGGATCACACCGGGGAGCTGTTTTTT CASSSRDHTGELFF
17 TRBD2 TRBJ2-1 TRBV12-5 - TGTGCTAGTGGTTTGCTAGGACTAGCGGGAACCTACAATGAGCAGTTCTTC CASGLLGLAGTYNEQFF
17 TRBD2 TRBJ2-2 TRBV2 once TGTGCCAGCAGTGAAAGTTCTAGCGGGAGGGGGACCGGGGAGCTGTTTTTT CASSESSSGRGTGELFF
13 TRBD1 TRBJ2-2 TRBV6-1 - TGTGCCAGCGAGACAGGGCAGGGTCGGGAGCTGTTTTTT CASETGQGRELFF
13 - TRBJ1-5 TRBV29-1 - TGCAGCGTTCAAACAGGGAAGCGTCAGCCCCAGCATTTT CSVQTGKRQPQHF
16 TRBD2 TRBJ2-7 TRBV15 - TGTGCCACCAGCAAACCCGGCGGGCGGGAGGGGGTCGAGCAGTACTTC CATSKPGGREGVEQYF
16 TRBD2 TRBJ2-2 TRBV6-5 once TGTGCCAGCAGTTACGCAAGCGGGAGAGGCACCGGGGAGCTGTTTTTT CASSYASGRGTGELFF
14 TRBD1 TRBJ2-1 TRBV4-3 - TGCGCCAGCAGCCGGGGACAGGGGAAGAATGAGCAGTTCTTC CASSRGQGKNEQFF
17 TRBD1 TRBJ2-1 TRBV4-2 - TGTGCCAGCAGCCAAGAAGGGGGCAATCGCGCCCTTATGAAGCAGTTCTTC CASSQEGGNRALMKQFF
15 TRBD1 TRBJ1-2 TRBV6-5 - TGTGCCAGCAGCGCCGGGACAGGGGGTAACTATGGCTACACCTTC CASSAGTGGNYGYTF
14 TRBD1 TRBJ2-5 TRBV6-1 - TGTGCCAGCAGTGCCGGGACAGAGGAAGAGACCCAGTACTTC CASSAGTEEETQYF
11 - TRBJ2-1 TRBV19 few TGTGCCAGTAGTATCCCCTTTAAGCAGTTCTTC CASSIPFKQFF
14 - TRBJ2-7 TRBV5-1 - TGCGCCAGCAGCCGCGGCAGGGGAGCCCACGAGCAGTACTTC CASSRGRGAHEQYF
14 TRBD2 TRBJ2-1 TRBV9 - TGTGCCAGCAGCGTCGGGACTAGCTACAATGAGCAGTTCTTC CASSVGTSYNEQFF
14 - TRBJ1-1 TRBV19 few TGTGCCAGTATAGGGGGGGGTGGGTACACTGAAGCTTTCTTT CASIGGGGYTEAFF
14 - TRBJ2-5 TRBV2 - TGTGCCAGCAGGGGACCGGACAGCGAAGAGACCCAGTACTTC CASRGPDSEETQYF
15 TRBD2 TRBJ2-5 TRBV5-6 once TGTGCCAGCAGCTCAGGACTAGCGGCGGGGGAGACCCAGTACTTC CASSSGLAAGETQYF
17 TRBD1 TRBJ1-3 TRBV6-1 - TGTGCCAGCAGTGAGGGGGACAGGTGGGGCGCTGGAAACACCATATATTTT CASSEGDRWGAGNTIYF
14 - TRBJ2-3 TRBV10-1 - TGCGCCAGCAGTAGGGCGGGGCCAGCCGATACGCAGTATTTT CASSRAGPADTQYF